The sequence of this TCR beta chain was determined in a study of shared clonotypes between healthy human individuals. This clone was seen more than once but under ten times. Clones were read by immunoSEQ multiplex PCR, and TCRdb kept only the in-frame ones, dropping some. Of over 950,000 clones in the sample, 60% to 80% were seen once. The CDR3 consists of 15 residues. Germline assignment: CDR1 SEHNR and CDR2 FQNEAQ (reference sequence). The trim removed 5 bases at V and 3 bases at J, leaving 8 bases unmatched. Source material: memory CD4+ T cells from PBMCs. Stated subset: CD45RA-negative fraction. The origin of this receptor is a man aged 18 to 30 in good health. Some clones in this sample may be carry-over from other donors' samples. The chain links TRBV7-9 to TRBJ1-2, with TRBD1 identical over 8 bases. CDR3 bases: TGTGCCAGCAGCCAATTCCAGGGGGCTGACTATGGCTACACCTTC. Protein: CASSQFQGADYGYTF.